This is a list of T cell receptor beta chains from one sample in a study of blood T cells in healthy people across ages. TCRdb fed the 5' RACE reads into MiXCR, producing one record per CDR3 protein. The table shows fewer than 2,000,000 distinct CDR3 sequences, with 35% to 50% occurring only once. The sequenced sample consisted of blood. The receptors were sampled from a human donor in good health. CDR3s include the opening cysteine and the closing phenylalanine or tryptophan. D genes are given only for firm matches. Some rows mark clone size as missing; the rest say once, few, many or name a class of expanded clone.

-,-,TRBJ2-5,TRBV7-8,TGTGCCAGCAGCAGGCGGGACAGCAAAGAGACCCAGTACTTC,CASSRRDSKETQYF
TRBD1,-,TRBJ2-3,TRBV13,TGTGCCAGCAGCCTCAGGGGGCTCGGGACAGATACGCAGTATTTT,CASSLRGLGTDTQYF
-,few,TRBJ1-2,TRBV25-1,TGTGCCGGGGGCAGACAGAACTATGGCTACACCTTC,CAGGRQNYGYTF
-,-,TRBJ1-2,TRBV20-1,TGCAGTGCTCCGACTGGGCTAGGCTACACCTTC,CSAPTGLGYTF
-,-,TRBJ2-7,TRBV3-1,TGTGCCAGCAGCCAGACGACAGCATCCTACGAGCAGTACTTC,CASSQTTASYEQYF
-,-,TRBJ2-1,TRBV20-1,TGCAGGGCTAAAGACTCTCCCAATGAGCAGTTCTTC,CRAKDSPNEQFF
TRBD1,few,TRBJ1-6,TRBV20-1,TGCAGTGCTCTCCGGGACAGGGACTCACCCCTCCACTTT,CSALRDRDSPLHF
TRBD2,-,TRBJ2-3,TRBV6-5,TGTGCCAGCAAGATAACTAGCGGGGGAGCAGATACGCAGTATTTT,CASKITSGGADTQYF
-,once,TRBJ1-2,TRBV12-3/TRBV12-4,TGTGCCAGCACCAAGGAAGTGTCTGGCTACACCTTC,CASTKEVSGYTF
-,few,TRBJ1-1,TRBV6-5,TGTGCCAGCAGGTCAGGACCGCACACTGAAGCTTTCTTT,CASRSGPHTEAFF
TRBD2,many,TRBJ2-1,TRBV10-3,TGTGGAGCTAGCGGGGGGGACTACAATGAGCAGTTCTTC,CGASGGDYNEQFF
-,-,TRBJ2-7,TRBV4-3,TGCGCCAGCAGCCAAGATAACAGGAACCTCTACGAGCAGTACTTC,CASSQDNRNLYEQYF
-,-,TRBJ1-2,TRBV7-2,TGTGCCAGCAGCTACCGTTTTGGCGGGGGGCGTGCACATGGCTACACCTTC,CASSYRFGGGRAHGYTF
-,-,TRBJ1-6,TRBV7-2,TGTGCCAGCAGCCGGTACAGCCGTAATTCACCCCTCCACTTT,CASSRYSRNSPLHF
TRBD1,few,TRBJ2-2,TRBV5-1,TGCGCCAGCAGCCAAGGGACAGCGAACACCGGGGAGCTGTTTTTT,CASSQGTANTGELFF
TRBD1,-,TRBJ2-1,TRBV9,TGTGCCAGCAGCGTCAACCGACAGGGAAGGGGCAATGAGCAGTTCTTC,CASSVNRQGRGNEQFF
TRBD1,-,TRBJ1-2,TRBV7-9,TGTGCCAGCAGCTTAGGACCCGGGACAGGGAGGCATGGCTACACCTTC,CASSLGPGTGRHGYTF
-,few,TRBJ1-6,TRBV6-5,TGTGCCAGCAGTACCCGCGGTTCACCCCTCCACTTT,CASSTRGSPLHF
-,-,TRBJ2-7,TRBV27,TGTGCCAGCAGTCCATCGGAGGCTCGACAGCTCTCCTACGAGCAGTACTTC,CASSPSEARQLSYEQYF
TRBD2,few,TRBJ2-7,TRBV7-2,TGTGCCAGCAGCTTAGTCGGGACTAGCAGCTGCGAGCAGTACTTC,CASSLVGTSSCEQYF
TRBD1,few,TRBJ1-4,TRBV7-2,TGTGCCAGCAGCTTAAACAGGGGTGAAAAACTGTTTTTT,CASSLNRGEKLFF
-,-,TRBJ2-1,TRBV6-5,TGTGCCAACAGTAATCACAGGGGAGGATTCAATGAGCAGTTCTTC,CANSNHRGGFNEQFF
-,-,TRBJ2-6,TRBV3-1,TGTGCCAGCAGCCAAGATTGGGATTATACTGGGGCCAACGTCCTGACTTTC,CASSQDWDYTGANVLTF
-,once,TRBJ1-1,TRBV6-1,TGTGCCAGCAGTCCCCGGAACATAGGGGGGATCGGGAAAATTAGAACTGAAGCTTTCTTT,CASSPRNIGGIGKIRTEAFF
-,-,TRBJ2-1,TRBV6-5,TGTGCCAGCAGTACGGACGCACCCCCCTACAATGAGCAGTTCTTC,CASSTDAPPYNEQFF
TRBD2,-,TRBJ2-7,TRBV6-6,TGTACCATTCAATCCGGACTAGCGGGGGAGAGGGAGTACTTC,CTIQSGLAGEREYF
-,-,TRBJ1-1,TRBV2,TGTGCCAGCATGAAGGAGGGGCAGAACACTGAAGCTTTCTTT,CASMKEGQNTEAFF
TRBD2,-,TRBJ2-7,TRBV5-1,TGCGCCAGTGCCGGGACTAGCGGGGGCTGGGAGCAGTACTTC,CASAGTSGGWEQYF
TRBD2,-,TRBJ2-1,TRBV20-1,TGCAGTGCTAGAGATCTCGCGGGGGGGCCGGTCTACAATGAGCAGTTCTTC,CSARDLAGGPVYNEQFF
TRBD2,many,TRBJ2-1,TRBV29-1,TGCAGCGTGTCAGCGGGGGGGCCCAATGAGCAGTTCTTC,CSVSAGGPNEQFF
TRBD1,many,TRBJ2-4,TRBV29-1,TGCAGCGCCGGCGACAGGGAGAACATTCAGTACTTC,CSAGDRENIQYF
-,few,TRBJ1-2,TRBV10-2,TGCGCCAGCAGTCAATTATTAAGCCCGGGGGGCTACACCTTC,CASSQLLSPGGYTF
-,few,TRBJ1-5,TRBV30,TGTGCCTGGAGTCTTGGCTCGGGAGGGCATCAGCCCCAGCATTTT,CAWSLGSGGHQPQHF
-,few,TRBJ1-2,TRBV7-2,TGTGCCAGCAGCTCAGGACGTTTTTTAAACTATGGCTACACCTTC,CASSSGRFLNYGYTF
-,-,TRBJ1-5,TRBV20-1,TGCAGTGCTAGATCACCCTGGGGCGGAGACAATCAGCCCCAGCATTTT,CSARSPWGGDNQPQHF
-,-,TRBJ1-2,TRBV6-1,TGTGCCAGCGGGACCCTAGGGGACTATGGCTACACCTTC,CASGTLGDYGYTF
-,-,TRBJ1-2,TRBV7-9,TGTGCCAGCAGCGTACGCGGGGCGGATGGCTACACCTTC,CASSVRGADGYTF
-,-,TRBJ1-1,TRBV6-2/TRBV6-3,TGTGCCAGCAGGAGGTTCCTGAACACTGAAGCTTTCTTT,CASRRFLNTEAFF
TRBD2,-,TRBJ2-7,TRBV29-1,TGCAGCGTTGCCAGCGGGGTCAGCTCCTACGAGCAGTACTTC,CSVASGVSSYEQYF
TRBD1,-,TRBJ2-6,TRBV10-3,TGTGCCATCAGTGAGTACAGGGGGCACTCTGGGGCCAACGTCCTGACTTTC,CAISEYRGHSGANVLTF
-,few,TRBJ2-3,TRBV13,TGTGCCAGCAGCACGAACCGGGACTCGAGCACAGATACGCAGTATTTT,CASSTNRDSSTDTQYF